Sequencing of this TCR beta chain was carried out in a study of PD-L1 blockade in urothelial cancer (dated by TCRdb to between 2016 and 2019). With respect to the entire study: Therapy was started in about 2014 for all patients, and atezolizumab 1,200 mg was administered intravenously every 3 weeks. About 90% of the roughly 29 patients were identified as males with urothelial cancer of bladder origin, and a prior smoking history was reported by 18 of 29 patients. An ECOG performance status of 0 or 1 was recorded for the patients, and 0 to 3 prior chemotherapy regimens had been received by the patients. Blood samples were analyzed at 3 weeks after treatment start (second dose) and at 6 weeks after treatment start. Blood samples gave median yields of about 140,000 T cells and tens of thousands of unique TCRs, along with a median clonality of about 0.084. The study, an exploratory multi-omic analysis, examined somatic, immune and clinical correlates of response to PD-L1 blockade with atezolizumab in urothelial cancer. Pretreatment tumor samples, along with matched peripheral blood serially collected before and after atezolizumab treatment, were subjected to TCR sequencing. Durable clinical benefit was defined as a progression-free survival longer than 6 months, and TCR features were additionally tested against progression-free survival and overall survival. In the same patients who had TCR sequencing, pretreatment tumors also underwent whole exome sequencing and RNA sequencing. Durable clinical benefit was achieved by nine patients and was not achieved by 20 patients. Pretreatment blood TCR-seq was available for about 28 patients, at least one posttreatment blood collection was obtained for roughly 24 patients, and tumor TCR-seq was available for roughly 24 patients.

In light of the paper, this sample's time point label describes: peripheral blood 6 weeks after treatment start. The cohort comprised roughly 30 patients with locally advanced or metastatic urothelial carcinoma treated at Memorial Sloan Kettering on a trial protocol. Peripheral blood mononuclear cells were collected pretreatment and during treatment, at between 1 and 8 total time points per patient. The Qiagen DNeasy Blood extraction kit was used to purify genomic DNA from total PBMCs and from tumor samples. PBMCs were collected pretreatment and during treatment, and were isolated and stored as previously described. Study-wide conclusions, independent of this receptor: Among patients with durable benefit, tumor-associated TCR clones showed greater expansion in peripheral blood 3 weeks after treatment started (n = 22, p = 0.022). Because the sample size was small (n ≈ 27) and many of the analyses were exploratory, the results are meant to be hypothesis-generating. Improved progression-free and overall survival was found to be associated with pretreatment peripheral blood TCR clonality below the median.

CDR1 MNHEY and CDR2 SVGAGI were looked up in the germline V gene. The trim is 4 bases for V and 9 bases for J, with a gap of 21 bases between the germline ends. The CDR3 sequence holds 15 residues, the cysteine and phenylalanine included. Only the CDR3 region is kept as DNA, spanning 45 bases read in frame from base 1. A remark on this clone: The antigen it recognizes is unknown. Base quality data are lacking; no much larger clone is found one base away.

To estimate absolute template abundance from read counts, synthetic TCR analog templates were spiked into each PCR. The immunoSEQ assay was used to amplify TCRbeta CDR3 regions from genomic DNA with bias-controlled V and J gene primers. Sequencing of rearranged TCRbeta segments was done at approximately 20X coverage. As for the original processing: Clustering was used to correct sequencing errors, and CDR3s were annotated against IMGT so that V, D and J genes could be assigned. Out-of-frame and stop-codon sequences were excluded, and only productive TCRbeta rearrangements were used in downstream analyses. Clonality was calculated as one minus the Shannon entropy normalized by the log of the number of unique productive sequences. Clones differing between time points or between blood and tumor were identified by Fisher's exact test with Benjamini-Hochberg correction at adjusted p below 0.01. TCRdb took over this immuneACCESS table, retaining in-frame rearrangements with V and J assigned. Such tables are incomplete; in checked studies, under half of the missing clones stem from an unresolved V gene, and the remainder is unexplained. That table furnishes V, J and clone size, whereas the DNA furnished D and trimming. The sample profile shows some 110,000 clones; 91% of them were found once. The leading ten clones occupy around 4% of the sample.

This chain is built from TRBV6-5 and TRBJ1-1, and perhaps TRBD1 as D gene, on 5 matching bases. The material sequenced was PBMCs, taken around atezolizumab (anti-PD-L1) treatment. The clonotype was recovered from a man aged 55-75 years with urothelial cancer. The DNA sequence is as follows: TGTGCCAGCAGTTTTCGGGGGTCCGCCGGCGGTCAAGCTTTCTTT. This encodes CASSFRGSAGGQAFF.